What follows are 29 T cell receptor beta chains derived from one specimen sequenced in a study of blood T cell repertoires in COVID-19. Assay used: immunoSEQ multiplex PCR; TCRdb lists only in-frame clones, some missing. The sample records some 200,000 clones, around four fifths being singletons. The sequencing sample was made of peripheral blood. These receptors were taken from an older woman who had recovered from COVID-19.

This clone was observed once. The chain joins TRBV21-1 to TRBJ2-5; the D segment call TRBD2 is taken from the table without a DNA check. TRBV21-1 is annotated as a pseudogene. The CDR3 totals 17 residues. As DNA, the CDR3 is TGTGCCAGCAGCAAAGCCGGGTCCGTAGGGGCGGGGGAGACCCAGTACTTC. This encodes CASSKAGSVGAGETQYF.

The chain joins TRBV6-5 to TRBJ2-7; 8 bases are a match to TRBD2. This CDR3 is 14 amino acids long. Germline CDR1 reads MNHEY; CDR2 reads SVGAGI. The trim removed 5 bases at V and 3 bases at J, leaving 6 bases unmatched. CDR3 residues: CASSPASGGYEQYF. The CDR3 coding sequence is TGTGCCAGCAGTCCCGCAAGCGGGGGCTACGAGCAGTACTTC.

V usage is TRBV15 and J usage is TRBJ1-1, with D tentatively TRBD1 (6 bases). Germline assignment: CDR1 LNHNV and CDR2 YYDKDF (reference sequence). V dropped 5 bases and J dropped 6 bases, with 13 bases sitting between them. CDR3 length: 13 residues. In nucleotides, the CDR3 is TGTGCCACCAGCTCCTGGGGGCGCGCTGAAGCTTTCTTT. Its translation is CATSSWGRAEAFF.

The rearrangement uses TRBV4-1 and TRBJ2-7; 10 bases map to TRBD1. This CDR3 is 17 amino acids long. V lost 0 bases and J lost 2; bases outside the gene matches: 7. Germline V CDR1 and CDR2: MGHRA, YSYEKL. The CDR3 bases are TGCGCCAGCAGCCAAGAGCCCGGACAGGGGGTTACCTACGAGCAGTACTTC. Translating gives CASSQEPGQGVTYEQYF.

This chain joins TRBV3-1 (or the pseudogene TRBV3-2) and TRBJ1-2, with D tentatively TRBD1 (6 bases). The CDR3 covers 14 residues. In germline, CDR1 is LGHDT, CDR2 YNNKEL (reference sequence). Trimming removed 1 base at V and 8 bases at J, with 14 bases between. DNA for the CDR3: TGTGCCAGCAGCCAAGTGGTGACAGGAAGGGGCTACACCTTC. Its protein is CASSQVVTGRGYTF.

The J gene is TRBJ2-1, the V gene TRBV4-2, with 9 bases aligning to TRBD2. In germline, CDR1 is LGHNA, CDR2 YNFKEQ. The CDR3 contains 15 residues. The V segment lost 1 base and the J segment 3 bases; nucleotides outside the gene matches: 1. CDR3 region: CASSQVAGDYNEQFF. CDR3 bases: TGTGCCAGCAGCCAAGTAGCGGGGGACTACAATGAGCAGTTCTTC.

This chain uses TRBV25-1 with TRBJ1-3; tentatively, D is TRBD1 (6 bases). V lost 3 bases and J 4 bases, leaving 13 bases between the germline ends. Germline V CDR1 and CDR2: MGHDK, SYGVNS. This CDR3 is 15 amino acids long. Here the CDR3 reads CASSDGGGQGNTIYF. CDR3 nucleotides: TGTGCCAGCAGTGATGGGGGGGGCCAAGGAAACACCATATATTTT.

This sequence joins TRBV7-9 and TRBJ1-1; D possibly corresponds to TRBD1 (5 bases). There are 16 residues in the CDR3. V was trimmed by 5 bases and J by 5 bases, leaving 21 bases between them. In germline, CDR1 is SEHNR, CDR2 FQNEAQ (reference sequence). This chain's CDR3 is CASSHPALQVLTEAFF. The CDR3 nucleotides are TGTGCCAGCAGCCACCCCGCCCTACAGGTTCTGACTGAAGCTTTCTTT.

The CDR3, as DNA: TGTGCCAGCAGCTCCCCTCGGGGGGGGGATTCAATCTACGAGCAGTACTTC. Protein: CASSSPRGGDSIYEQYF. The chain combines TRBV7-6 with TRBJ2-7, with TRBD2 matching 8 bases. V shed 4 bases, J shed 3 bases, and the junction held 14 bases outside the gene matches. The CDR3 extends over 17 amino acids. Germline CDR1 and CDR2: SGHVS and FNYEAQ.

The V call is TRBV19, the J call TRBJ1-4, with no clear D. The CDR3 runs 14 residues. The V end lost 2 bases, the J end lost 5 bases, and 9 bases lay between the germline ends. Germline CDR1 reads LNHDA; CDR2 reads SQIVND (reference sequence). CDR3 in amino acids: CASSIWAENEKLFF. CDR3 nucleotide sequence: TGTGCCAGTAGTATATGGGCAGAGAATGAAAAACTGTTTTTT.

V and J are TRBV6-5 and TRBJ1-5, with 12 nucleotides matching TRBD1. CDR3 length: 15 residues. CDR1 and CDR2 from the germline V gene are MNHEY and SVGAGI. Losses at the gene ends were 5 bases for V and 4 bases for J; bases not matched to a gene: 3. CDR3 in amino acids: CASSKGQGANQPQHF. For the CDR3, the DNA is TGTGCCAGCAGTAAGGGACAGGGGGCGAATCAGCCCCAGCATTTT.

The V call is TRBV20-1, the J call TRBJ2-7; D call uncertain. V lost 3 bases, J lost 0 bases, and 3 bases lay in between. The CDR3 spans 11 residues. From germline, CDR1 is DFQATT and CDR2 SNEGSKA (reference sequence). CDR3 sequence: CSASYSYEQYF. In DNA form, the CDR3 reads TGCAGTGCTAGTTACTCCTACGAGCAGTACTTC.

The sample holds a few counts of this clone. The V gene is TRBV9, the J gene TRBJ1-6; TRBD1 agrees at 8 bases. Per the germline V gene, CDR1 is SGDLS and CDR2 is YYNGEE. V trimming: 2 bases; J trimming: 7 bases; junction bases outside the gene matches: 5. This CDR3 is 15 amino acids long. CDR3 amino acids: CASSVGTGGNSPLHF. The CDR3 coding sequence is TGTGCCAGCAGCGTCGGGACAGGCGGCAATTCACCCCTCCACTTT.

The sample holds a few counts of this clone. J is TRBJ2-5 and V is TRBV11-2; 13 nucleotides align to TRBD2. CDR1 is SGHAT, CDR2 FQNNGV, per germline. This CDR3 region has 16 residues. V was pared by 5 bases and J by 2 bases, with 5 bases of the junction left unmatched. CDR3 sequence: CASSQLAGGDQETQYF. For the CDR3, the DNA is TGTGCCAGCAGCCAACTAGCGGGGGGGGATCAAGAGACCCAGTACTTC.

The CDR3 region is CASSLVWGRSPLHF. The CDR3 region has the DNA TGTGCCAGCAGCTTAGTTTGGGGGCGCTCACCCCTCCACTTT. The chain uses TRBV7-2 and TRBJ1-6; D is possibly TRBD1 (6 bases). Germline V gene sequence: CDR1 SGHTA, CDR2 FQGNSA. Trimming took off 1 base at V and 10 bases at J, with 11 bases between the two ends. The CDR3 consists of 14 residues.

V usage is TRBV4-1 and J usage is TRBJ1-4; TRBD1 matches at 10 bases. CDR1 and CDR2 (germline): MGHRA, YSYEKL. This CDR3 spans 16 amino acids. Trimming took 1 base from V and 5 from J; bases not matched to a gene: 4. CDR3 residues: CASSQGPGQGNEKLFF. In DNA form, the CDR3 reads TGCGCCAGCAGCCAAGGACCGGGACAGGGGAATGAAAAACTGTTTTTT.

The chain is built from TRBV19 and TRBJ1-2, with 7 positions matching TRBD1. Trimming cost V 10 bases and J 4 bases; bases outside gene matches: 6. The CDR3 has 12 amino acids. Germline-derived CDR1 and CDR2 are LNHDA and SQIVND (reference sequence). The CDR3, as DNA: TGTGCCACTGCGGACAGGACCTATGGCTACACCTTC. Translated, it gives CATADRTYGYTF.

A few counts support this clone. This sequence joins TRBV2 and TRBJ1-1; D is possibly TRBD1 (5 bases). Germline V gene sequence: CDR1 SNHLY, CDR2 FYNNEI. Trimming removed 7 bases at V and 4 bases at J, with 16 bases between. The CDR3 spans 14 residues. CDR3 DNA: TGTGCCAGCACCATTCTGGTCGGGGGCACTGAAGCTTTCTTT. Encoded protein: CASTILVGGTEAFF.

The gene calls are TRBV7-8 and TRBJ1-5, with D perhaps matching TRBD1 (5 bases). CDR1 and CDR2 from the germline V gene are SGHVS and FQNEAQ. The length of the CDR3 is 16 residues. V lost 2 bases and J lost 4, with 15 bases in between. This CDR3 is CASSLSRAGWNQPQHF. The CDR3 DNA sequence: TGTGCCAGCAGCTTAAGCAGGGCAGGGTGGAATCAGCCCCAGCATTTT.

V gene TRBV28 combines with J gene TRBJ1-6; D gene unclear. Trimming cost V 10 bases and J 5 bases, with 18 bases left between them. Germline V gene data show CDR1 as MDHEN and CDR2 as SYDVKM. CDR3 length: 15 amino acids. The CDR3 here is CATVSRGRNNSPLHF. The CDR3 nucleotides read TGTGCCACCGTCAGTCGGGGTCGCAATAATTCACCCCTCCACTTT.

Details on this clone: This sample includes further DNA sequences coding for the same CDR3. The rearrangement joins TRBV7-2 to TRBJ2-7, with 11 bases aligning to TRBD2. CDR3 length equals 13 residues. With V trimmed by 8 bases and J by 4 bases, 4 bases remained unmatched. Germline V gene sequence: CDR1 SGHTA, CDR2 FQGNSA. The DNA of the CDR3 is TGTGCCAGCCGCCTAGCGGGGGGTTACGAGCAGTACTTC. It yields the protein CASRLAGGYEQYF.

CDR3: CASSLESRLAPYF. CDR3 DNA sequence: TGTGCCAGCAGCTTAGAATCGAGGCTAGCACCGTACTTC. The J gene is TRBJ2-7, the V gene TRBV7-9; D is perhaps TRBD2 (5 bases). Germline V gene sequence: CDR1 SEHNR, CDR2 FQNEAQ (reference sequence). The V gene lost 1 base and the J gene lost 12 bases, with 16 bases spanning the gap. This CDR3 spans 13 amino acids.

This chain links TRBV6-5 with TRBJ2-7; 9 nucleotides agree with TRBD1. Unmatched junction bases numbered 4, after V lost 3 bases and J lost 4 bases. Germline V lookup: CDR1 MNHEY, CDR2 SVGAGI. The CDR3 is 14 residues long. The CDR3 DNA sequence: TGTGCCAGCAGTTATACGGGACAGGGATACGAGCAGTACTTC. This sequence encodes CASSYTGQGYEQYF.

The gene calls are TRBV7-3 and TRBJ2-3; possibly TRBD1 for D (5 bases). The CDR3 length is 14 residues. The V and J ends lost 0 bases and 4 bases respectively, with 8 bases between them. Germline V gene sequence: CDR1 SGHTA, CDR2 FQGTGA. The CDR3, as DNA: TGTGCCAGCAGCTTAACTGGGGCCCCAGATACGCAGTATTTT. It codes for CASSLTGAPDTQYF. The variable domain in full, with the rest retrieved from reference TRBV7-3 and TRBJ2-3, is GAGVSQTPSNKVTEKGKYVELRCDPISGHTALYWYRQSLGQGPEFLIYFQGTGAADDSGLPNDRFFAVRPEGSVSTLKIQRTERGDSAVYLCASSLTGAPDTQYFGPGTRLTVL.

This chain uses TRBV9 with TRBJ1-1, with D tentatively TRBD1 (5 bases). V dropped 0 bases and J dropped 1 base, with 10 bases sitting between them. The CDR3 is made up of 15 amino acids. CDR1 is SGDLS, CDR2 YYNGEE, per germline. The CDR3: CASSVEPGRNTEAFF. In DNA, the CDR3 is TGTGCCAGCAGCGTAGAGCCAGGGCGGAACACTGAAGCTTTCTTT.

DNA for the CDR3: TGTGCCAGTAGTGGGGGGACAGGGGGTATATCCGGGGAGCTGTTTTTT. Translated, it gives CASSGGTGGISGELFF. The chain uses TRBV19 and TRBJ2-2, with 11 bases aligning to TRBD1. This CDR3 contains 16 residues. CDR1 and CDR2 from the germline V gene are LNHDA and SQIVND (reference sequence). V was clipped by 5 bases and J by 6 bases; unmatched bases: 8.

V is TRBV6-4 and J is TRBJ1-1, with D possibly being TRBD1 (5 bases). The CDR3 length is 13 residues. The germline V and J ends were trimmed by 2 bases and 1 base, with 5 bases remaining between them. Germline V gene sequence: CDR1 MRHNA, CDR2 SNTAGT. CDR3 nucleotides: TGTGCCAGCAGTGACACAGGGAACACTGAAGCTTTCTTT. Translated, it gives CASSDTGNTEAFF.

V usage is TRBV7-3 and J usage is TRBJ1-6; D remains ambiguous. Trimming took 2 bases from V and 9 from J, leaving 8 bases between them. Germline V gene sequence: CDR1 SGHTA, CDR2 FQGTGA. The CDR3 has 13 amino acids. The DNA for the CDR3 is TGTGCCAGCAGCTTAGGGCCCGGTTCACCCCTCCACTTT. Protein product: CASSLGPGSPLHF.

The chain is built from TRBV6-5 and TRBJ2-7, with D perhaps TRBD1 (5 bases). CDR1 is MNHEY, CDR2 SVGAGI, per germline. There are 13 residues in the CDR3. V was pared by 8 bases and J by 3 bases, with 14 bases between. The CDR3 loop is CASQDRLLYEQYF. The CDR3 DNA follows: TGTGCCAGCCAAGACAGATTACTCTACGAGCAGTACTTC.